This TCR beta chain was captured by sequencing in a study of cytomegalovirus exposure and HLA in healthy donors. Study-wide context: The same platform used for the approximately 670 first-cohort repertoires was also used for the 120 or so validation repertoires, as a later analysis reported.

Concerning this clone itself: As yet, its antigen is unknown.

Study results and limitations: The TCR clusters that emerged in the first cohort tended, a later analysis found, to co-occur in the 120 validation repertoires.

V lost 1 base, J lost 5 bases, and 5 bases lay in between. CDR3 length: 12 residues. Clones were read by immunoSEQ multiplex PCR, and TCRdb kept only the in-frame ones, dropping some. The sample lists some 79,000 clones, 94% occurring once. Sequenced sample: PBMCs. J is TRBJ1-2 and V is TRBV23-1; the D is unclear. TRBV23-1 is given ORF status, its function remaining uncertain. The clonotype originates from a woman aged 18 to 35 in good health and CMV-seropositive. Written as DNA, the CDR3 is TGCGCCAGCAGTCAATACTATTATGGCTACACCTTC. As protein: CASSQYYYGYTF.